This T cell receptor (beta chain) was identified in a study of graft-versus-host responses after intestinal transplantation. Study details: Every recipient underwent anti-thymocyte globulin induction, then tacrolimus and steroids for roughly 3 years.

For this clone: Its antigen remains unknown.

Whole-study findings and limits: GvH clones surfaced in recipient marrow, some emerging earlier in ileum or blood. Early HvG declines after transplant were associated with peak circulating GvH clone levels. Graft-versus-host to host-versus-graft clonal ratios in allografts were high in patients with graft-donor T cell macrochimerism.

Germline CDR1 reads SGHNT; CDR2 reads YYREEE (reference sequence). Unmatched junction bases numbered 5, after V lost 1 base and J lost 6 bases. The CDR3 runs 15 residues. Generated by immunoSEQ multiplex PCR, the TCRdb table keeps only in-frame clones and is missing some. The table includes around 100,000 clones, about nine tenths detected once. The source material was unstimulated CD4+ T cells sorted from spleen or lymph node cells, sampled before transplant. This sequence was found in a human donor who was the organ donor for an intestinal transplant. The chain uses TRBV5-4 and TRBJ2-1, with 9 positions matching TRBD1. In DNA form, the CDR3 reads TGTGCCAGCAGCTTGCGGACAGGGGCTGTCAATGAGCAGTTCTTC. Encoded protein: CASSLRTGAVNEQFF.